These 25 T cell receptor beta chains were all obtained from the same sample, sequenced in a study of T cells in Graves' hyperthyroidism and ophthalmopathy. TCR beta CDR3 regions were amplified from RNA transcripts. The TCR CDR3 first-round RT-PCR relied on the HTBI primer set. TCRdb passed the multiplex PCR reads through MiXCR, listing each CDR3 protein once. The sample comprises 340,000 or so distinct CDR3 sequences, over 20% of which are singletons, and 50% rests with the top ten. Material: blood. The source of these receptors is a woman in her fifties or sixties with Graves' hyperthyroidism.

This clonotype occurred many times. The chain employs TRBV28 and TRBJ2-1; D is possibly TRBD2 (6 bases). Per germline, CDR1 MDHEN and CDR2 SYDVKM. Trimming cost V 5 bases and J 9 bases, with 11 bases left between them. This CDR3 has 12 amino acids. The CDR3 DNA reads TGTGCCAGCAGTCCCCGACTAGGTGAGCAGTTCTTC. Encoded protein: CASSPRLGEQFF.

The gene calls are TRBV10-3 and TRBJ2-7, with D possibly being TRBD2 (5 bases). This CDR3 has 13 residues. Germline V gene data show CDR1 as ENHRY and CDR2 as SYGVKD. Trimming pared 10 bases from V and 2 bases from J, leaving 15 bases between. CDR3 coding DNA: TGTGCCACTACTGGAGGCGGCACCTACGAGCAGTACTTC. It is translated as CATTGGGTYEQYF.

This clonotype was observed many times. CDR3 region: CASCRDYSTGELFF. The CDR3 coding sequence is TGTGCCAGTTGCCGGGACTATTCTACCGGGGAGCTGTTTTTT. The chain recombines TRBV2 with TRBJ2-2; TRBD2 aligns across 7 bases. J lost 5 bases, V lost 9 bases, and 9 bases had no gene match. This CDR3 has 14 residues. In germline, CDR1 is SNHLY, CDR2 FYNNEI.

This clonotype showed up many times. The chain recombines TRBV6-1 with TRBJ2-7, with no clear D. Germline V gene data show CDR1 as MNHNS and CDR2 as SASEGT. Trimming stripped 5 bases from V and 2 bases from J, with 13 bases between. The CDR3 contains 14 residues. In DNA, the CDR3 is TGTGCCAGCAGTCGTAGTATGGATCCCTACGAGCAGTACTTC. Translating gives CASSRSMDPYEQYF.

This clonotype has only a few counts. This could be a read error, since a much larger clone is one nucleotide away. The CDR3: CASIITAGDRGRHEQYF. CDR3 DNA sequence: TGTGCCAGCATCATAACGGCTGGGGACAGGGGGCGTCATGAGCAGTACTTC. The chain uses TRBV5-5 and TRBJ2-7; TRBD1 matches at 12 bases. The CDR3 covers 17 residues. The germline V gene has CDR1 SGHKS and CDR2 YYEKEE (reference sequence). Trimming took 6 bases from V and 7 from J; bases not matched to a gene: 17. Full variable domain (missing parts from reference TRBV5-5 and TRBJ2-7): DAGVTQSPTHLIKTRGQQVTLRCSPISGHKSVSWYQQVLGQGPQFIFQYYEKEERGRGNFPDRFSARQFPNYSSELNVNALLLGDSALYLCASIITAGDRGRHEQYFGPGTRLTVT.

This clonotype came up many times. This sequence joins TRBV12-3 or TRBV12-4 and TRBJ2-1; 8 bases map to TRBD2. The CDR3 has 17 amino acids. After removal of 6 bases from V and 5 bases from J, the junction contained 15 bases not matched to a gene. The DNA of the CDR3 is TGTGCCAGCAGCTCTTCCCCCGGGAGGGCCATAAACAATGAGCAGTTCTTC. Protein: CASSSSPGRAINNEQFF.

The chain employs TRBV10-3 and TRBJ2-1, with D possibly TRBD2 on 5 matching bases. Looked up from germline, CDR1 is ENHRY and CDR2 is SYGVKD. CDR3 length equals 15 residues. V lost 6 bases to trimming and J lost 1 base, with 13 bases between them. This chain's CDR3 is CAIRAGLTSYNEQFF. DNA for the CDR3: TGTGCCATCAGAGCCGGACTTACATCCTACAATGAGCAGTTCTTC.

In its sample, this clonotype was seen a few times. The rearrangement joins TRBV28 to TRBJ2-2, with D perhaps matching TRBD1 or TRBD2 (6 bases each). Trimming removed 6 bases at V and 3 bases at J, with 11 bases between. Germline lookup yields CDR1 MDHEN and CDR2 SYDVKM. The CDR3 is made up of 14 amino acids. CDR3 DNA: TGTGCCAGCAGGGAGGGGGGACACACCGGGGAGCTGTTTTTT. Its translation is CASREGGHTGELFF. Drawing the rest from reference TRBV28 and TRBJ2-2, the complete variable domain is DVKVTQSSRYLVKRTGEKVFLECVQDMDHENMFWYRQDPGLGLRLIYFSYDVKMKEKGDIPEGYSVSREKKERFSLILESASTNQTSMYLCASREGGHTGELFFGEGSRLTVL.

This clonotype was found many times. The chain uses TRBV2 and TRBJ2-4; weak D call: TRBD1 (7 bases). CDR3 length: 15 amino acids. CDR1 is SNHLY, CDR2 FYNNEI, per germline. Deletions cut 6 bases from V and 9 bases from J, with 21 bases between. The DNA of the CDR3 is TGTGCCAGCAGCCCGGAGGGACAGATAAAGGGCATTCAGTACTTC. Encoded protein: CASSPEGQIKGIQYF.

Many counts were recorded for this clonotype. The chain employs TRBV12-3 or TRBV12-4 and TRBJ1-5; no definite D call. Trimming took 3 bases from V and 3 from J, leaving 9 bases between them. The CDR3 is made up of 14 amino acids. The CDR3 here is CASSFEGFNQPQHF. In DNA form, the CDR3 reads TGTGCCAGCAGTTTTGAGGGTTTCAATCAGCCCCAGCATTTT.

This clonotype was recorded a few times. The genes are TRBV7-2 and TRBJ1-6; no clear D. Germline values: CDR1 SGHTA, CDR2 FQGNSA. The CDR3 loop spans 13 amino acids. The V end lost 1 base, the J end lost 7 bases, and 5 bases lay between the germline ends. CDR3 DNA: TGTGCCAGCAGCTTAGTCACCAATTCACCCCTCCACTTT. Translating it yields CASSLVTNSPLHF.

Ten or more counts support this clonotype. The rearrangement links TRBV7-2 to TRBJ2-4; 7 nucleotides match TRBD2. Germline V CDR1 and CDR2: SGHTA, FQGNSA. The CDR3 has 16 residues. The trim removed 2 bases at V and 0 bases at J, leaving 4 bases unmatched. The CDR3 sequence: CASSLTSVLAKNIQYF. Here the CDR3 DNA reads TGTGCCAGCAGCTTAACTAGCGTGCTAGCCAAAAACATTCAGTACTTC.

There are a few counts of this clonotype. The rearrangement joins TRBV27 to TRBJ2-7; 8 bases align to TRBD2. The V gene's germline CDR1 is MNHEY and CDR2 SMNVEV (reference sequence). Trimming at V came to 3 bases and at J to 5 bases, leaving 6 bases not matched to a gene. The CDR3 extends over 14 amino acids. The CDR3 protein is CASSFSGKAHEQYF. The CDR3 DNA is TGTGCCAGCAGTTTTAGCGGGAAGGCGCACGAGCAGTACTTC.

This clonotype was observed many times. V is TRBV18 and J is TRBJ2-7, with D perhaps assigned TRBD1 or TRBD2 (6 bases each). The germline CDR1 and CDR2 sequences are KGHSH and LQKENI. This CDR3 has 14 residues. The V end lost 1 base, the J end lost 4 bases, and 11 bases lay between the germline ends. The CDR3, as DNA: TGTGCCAGCTCACCACAGGGGGGAGTATACGAGCAGTACTTC. It specifies CASSPQGGVYEQYF.

This clonotype was detected many times. V is TRBV12-3 or TRBV12-4 and J is TRBJ2-7, with 8 nucleotides matching TRBD1. The CDR3 has 17 amino acids. The V gene end was trimmed by 5 bases and the J gene end by 4 bases; junction bases not matched to a gene: 16. DNA for the CDR3: TGTGCCAGCAGTCCACACCTCCGGGACAGGTCCCTATACGAGCAGTACTTC. This codes for CASSPHLRDRSLYEQYF.

This clonotype showed up many times. This chain joins TRBV28 and TRBJ1-4; the match to TRBD1 covers 9 bases. The CDR3 consists of 14 residues. CDR1 and CDR2 (germline): MDHEN, SYDVKM. The J segment lost 10 bases and the V segment lost 4 bases, leaving 7 bases of the junction unmatched. CDR3 sequence reads: CASSYGQGTGKLFF. For the CDR3, the DNA is TGTGCCAGCAGTTACGGACAGGGGACCGGAAAACTGTTTTTT.

This clonotype appeared many times. The V and J genes are TRBV15 and TRBJ1-2; possible D gene TRBD1, 5 bases. Germline V CDR1 and CDR2: LNHNV, YYDKDF (reference sequence). This CDR3 has 15 amino acids. Trimming left V 1 base short and J 0 bases short, with 9 bases between. CDR3 in amino acids: CATSRGGGSNYGYTF. CDR3 sequence (DNA): TGTGCCACCAGCAGAGGGGGGGGGTCTAACTATGGCTACACCTTC. The entire variable domain, with the rest obtained from reference TRBV15 and TRBJ1-2, is as follows: DAMVIQNPRYQVTQFGKPVTLSCSQTLNHNVMYWYQQKSSQAPKLLFHYYDKDFNNEADTPDNFQSRRPNTSFCFLDIRSPGLGDTAMYLCATSRGGGSNYGYTFGSGTRLTVV.

The count of this clonotype is one. The chain recombines TRBV28 with TRBJ2-2; D not resolved. Germline V gene lookup returns CDR1 MDHEN and CDR2 SYDVKM. Trimming removed 2 bases from V and 0 bases from J, with 13 bases in between. The CDR3 runs 17 residues. The CDR3 DNA reads TGTGCCAGCAGTTTACGTGGCAGTAGTACGAACACCGGGGAGCTGTTTTTT. Translating gives CASSLRGSSTNTGELFF.

This clonotype was found many times. V gene TRBV29-1 combines with J gene TRBJ2-2; 12 positions match TRBD2. V was pared by 6 bases and J by 5 bases, with 10 bases of the junction left unmatched. The CDR3 is 16 amino acids. Germline values: CDR1 SQVTM, CDR2 ANQGSEA. CDR3 bases: TGCAGCGTCGTCCAGTTCCTAGCGGGAGGGACCGGGGAGCTGTTTTTT. It translates to CSVVQFLAGGTGELFF.

J is TRBJ1-2 and V is TRBV9, with D uncertain. Between the trimmed V and J ends, which lost 0 bases and 3 bases, there was a span of 6 bases. The CDR3 spans 13 residues. Germline V gene sequence: CDR1 SGDLS, CDR2 YYNGEE. As DNA, the CDR3 is TGTGCCAGCAGCGTAGAATCGGACTATGGCTACACCTTC. Protein: CASSVESDYGYTF.

Concerning this clonotype: Being one base from a much bigger clone, this may be a read error. V usage is TRBV7-2 and J usage is TRBJ2-4, with D unresolved. Germline V CDR1 and CDR2: SGHTA, FQGNSA. V lost 3 bases, J lost 0 bases, and 9 bases lay in between. The CDR3 contains 15 residues. CDR3: CASSFGSLAKNIQYF. The CDR3 DNA sequence: TGTGCCAGCAGCTTTGGCAGCTTAGCCAAAAACATTCAGTACTTC.

About this clonotype itself: This may be a read error, as it is one base from a much larger clone. The genes are TRBV20-1 and TRBJ2-3; 12 nucleotides agree with TRBD2. This CDR3 has 16 amino acids. Germline trimming cut 6 bases from V and 0 bases from J; bases unmatched to any gene: 7. Germline CDR1 and CDR2: DFQATT and SNEGSKA (reference sequence). CDR3 residues: CSALQLAGGSTDTQYF. The DNA for the CDR3 is TGCAGTGCCTTACAACTAGCGGGGGGCAGCACAGATACGCAGTATTTT.

Ten or more counts support this clonotype. This chain joins TRBV6-1 and TRBJ2-1; TRBD2 agrees at 11 bases. The CDR3 runs 14 residues. Looked up from germline, CDR1 is MNHNS and CDR2 is SASEGT. J gave up 9 bases and V 5 bases, and 6 bases lay outside the gene matches. CDR3 region: CASSSVAGGGEQFF. In DNA form, the CDR3 reads TGTGCCAGCAGTTCGGTAGCGGGAGGGGGTGAGCAGTTCTTC.

This clonotype appeared many times. The chain combines TRBV7-9 with TRBJ1-1, with TRBD1 as a possible D gene (5 bases). CDR3 length: 14 residues. V lost 5 bases to trimming and J lost 5 bases, with 15 bases between them. Germline V gene lookup returns CDR1 SEHNR and CDR2 FQNEAQ (reference sequence). The CDR3 nucleotides are TGTGCCAGCAGCCTAAAACGGGGGTTAACTGAAGCTTTCTTT. It is translated as CASSLKRGLTEAFF.

This clonotype was recorded at least ten times. The chain couples TRBV6-1 to TRBJ2-3; 10 positions match TRBD2. The trim removed 3 bases at V and 2 bases at J, leaving 8 bases unmatched. CDR3 size: 17 residues. Germline CDR1 reads MNHNS; CDR2 reads SASEGT. CDR3 in DNA: TGTGCCAGCAGTGATGAGGGGCTAGCGGGAGCCACAGATACGCAGTATTTT. Residues: CASSDEGLAGATDTQYF.